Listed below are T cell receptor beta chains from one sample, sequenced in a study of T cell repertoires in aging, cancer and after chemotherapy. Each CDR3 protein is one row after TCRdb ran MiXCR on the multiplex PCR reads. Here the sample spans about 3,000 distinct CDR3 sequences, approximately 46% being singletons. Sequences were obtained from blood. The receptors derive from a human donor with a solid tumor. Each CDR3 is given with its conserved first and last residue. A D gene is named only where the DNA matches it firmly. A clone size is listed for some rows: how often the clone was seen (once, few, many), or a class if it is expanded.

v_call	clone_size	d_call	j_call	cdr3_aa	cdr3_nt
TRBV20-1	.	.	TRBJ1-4	CSASPGTLANEKLFF	TGCAGTGCTAGCCCAGGGACTCTGGCTAATGAAAAACTGTTTTTT
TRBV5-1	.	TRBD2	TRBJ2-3	CASSLEGRGGLDTQYF	TGCGCCAGCAGCTTGGAGGGCCGGGGGGGCCTTGATACGCAGTATTTT
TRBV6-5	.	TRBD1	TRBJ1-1	CASSPGQGVATEAFF	TGTGCCAGCAGTCCCGGACAGGGGGTTGCCACTGAAGCTTTCTTT
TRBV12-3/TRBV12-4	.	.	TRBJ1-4	CASHPGVGEKLFF	TGTGCCAGTCATCCTGGGGTCGGTGAAAAACTGTTTTTT
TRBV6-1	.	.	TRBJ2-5	CASSWTVRETQYF	TGTGCCAGCAGTTGGACAGTCAGGGAGACCCAGTACTTC
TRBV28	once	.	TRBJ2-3	CASSGPGNTQYF	TGTGCCAGCAGTGGACCGGGGAATACGCAGTATTTT
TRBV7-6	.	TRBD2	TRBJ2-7	CASSPTPGTSPGEQYF	TGTGCCAGCAGCCCCACCCCCGGGACTAGCCCTGGCGAGCAGTACTTC
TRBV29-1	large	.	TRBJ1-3	CSVMGGNERGNTIYF	TGCAGCGTTATGGGAGGGAACGAACGAGGAAACACCATATATTTT
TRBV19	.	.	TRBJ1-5	CASRSLVGNQPQHF	TGTGCCAGTAGATCTCTCGTAGGCAATCAGCCCCAGCATTTT
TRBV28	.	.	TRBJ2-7	CASADSFYEQYF	TGTGCCAGCGCCGACAGTTTCTACGAGCAGTACTTC
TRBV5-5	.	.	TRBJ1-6	CASSTRTDSPLHF	TGTGCCAGCAGCACCCGGACGGATTCACCCCTCCACTTT
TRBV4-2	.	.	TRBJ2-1	CASSTVGGGGEQFF	TGTGCCAGCAGCACCGTGGGGGGCGGCGGTGAGCAGTTCTTC
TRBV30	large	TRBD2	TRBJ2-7	CAWLLIGTSGIYEQYF	TGTGCCTGGTTGCTAATTGGGACTAGCGGAATCTACGAGCAGTACTTC
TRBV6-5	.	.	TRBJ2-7	CASSYDRSYEQYF	TGTGCCAGCAGTTACGACCGCTCCTACGAGCAGTACTTC
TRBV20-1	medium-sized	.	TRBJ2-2	CSARVCQSTGELFF	TGCAGTGCTAGAGTTTGCCAGAGCACCGGGGAGCTGTTTTTT
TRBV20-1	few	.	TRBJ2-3	CSARRVAFTDTQYF	TGCAGTGCTAGAAGGGTGGCATTCACAGATACGCAGTATTTT
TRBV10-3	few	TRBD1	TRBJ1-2	CAISEGDRVANYGYTF	TGTGCCATCAGTGAGGGGGACAGGGTGGCGAACTATGGCTACACCTTC
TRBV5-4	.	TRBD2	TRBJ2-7	CASSDSGSLYEQYF	TGTGCCAGCAGTGATAGCGGGAGTCTCTACGAGCAGTACTTC
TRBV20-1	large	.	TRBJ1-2	CSARRADGRYGYTF	TGCAGTGCTAGACGGGCAGACGGCCGCTATGGCTACACCTTC
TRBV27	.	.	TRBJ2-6	CASSSQVTNWANVLTF	TGTGCCAGCAGTTCTCAAGTTACTAACTGGGCCAACGTCCTGACTTTC
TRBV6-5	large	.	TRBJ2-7	CASSRGKVEQYF	TGTGCCAGCAGCCGCGGGAAGGTCGAGCAGTACTTC
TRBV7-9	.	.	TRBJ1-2	CASSLGQAGHDGYTF	TGTGCCAGCAGCTTAGGGCAAGCGGGACATGACGGCTACACCTTC
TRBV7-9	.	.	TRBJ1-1	CASSLWAGSSSEAFF	TGTGCCAGCAGCCTCTGGGCAGGGTCCAGCTCTGAAGCTTTCTTT
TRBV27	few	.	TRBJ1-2	CASSPRRIPYGYTF	TGTGCCAGCAGTCCCCGACGGATACCTTATGGCTACACCTTC
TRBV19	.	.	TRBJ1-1	CASSRVFMNTEAFF	TGTGCCAGTAGTCGGGTTTTTATGAACACTGAAGCTTTCTTT
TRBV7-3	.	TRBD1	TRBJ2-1	CASSSLTGGAYNEQLF	TGTGCCAGCAGCTCACTAACAGGGGGCGCCTACAATGAGCAGCTCTTC
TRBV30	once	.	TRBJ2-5	CAWSVKETQYF	TGTGCCTGGAGTGTAAAGGAGACCCAGTACTTC
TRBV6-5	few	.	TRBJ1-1	CASSYAAISEAFF	TGTGCCAGCAGTTACGCCGCAATCTCCGAAGCTTTCTTT
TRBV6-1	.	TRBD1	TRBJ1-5	CASSVIRGLGDQPQHF	TGTGCCAGCAGTGTAATTAGGGGGCTGGGGGATCAGCCCCAGCATTTT
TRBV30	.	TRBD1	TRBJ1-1	CATLTGFTTEAFF	TGTGCCACCCTGACAGGGTTTACGACTGAAGCTTTCTTT
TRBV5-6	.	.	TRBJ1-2	CASSPVEDHYGYTF	TGTGCCAGCAGCCCGGTGGAGGACCACTATGGCTACACCTTC
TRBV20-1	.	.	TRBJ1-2	CSARKPWTNYGYTF	TGCAGTGCTCGGAAGCCGTGGACCAACTATGGCTACACCTTC
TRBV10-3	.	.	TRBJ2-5	CAISELSWTQYF	TGTGCCATCAGTGAGTTGTCCTGGACCCAGTACTTC
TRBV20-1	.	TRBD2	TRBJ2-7	CSARDRASGTMEQYF	TGCAGTGCTAGAGATCGGGCTAGCGGGACTATGGAGCAGTACTTC
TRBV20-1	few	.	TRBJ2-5	CSARGHSALGRETQYF	TGCAGTGCTAGAGGACATAGCGCCCTGGGGAGGGAGACCCAGTACTTC
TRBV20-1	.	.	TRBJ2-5	CSADTLETQYF	TGCAGTGCCGACACCTTAGAGACCCAGTACTTC
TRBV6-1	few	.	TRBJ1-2	CASSEGRGANYGYTF	TGTGCCAGCAGTGAGGGCAGGGGTGCTAACTATGGCTACACCTTC
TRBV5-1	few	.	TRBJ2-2	CASSWSTGELFF	TGCGCCAGCAGCTGGAGCACCGGGGAGCTGTTTTTT
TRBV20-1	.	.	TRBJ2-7	CSASTAAGLSYEQYF	TGCAGTGCTAGCACGGCTGCCGGGTTATCCTACGAGCAGTACTTC
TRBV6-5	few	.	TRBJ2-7	CASSYSRGEQYF	TGTGCCAGCAGTTACTCGAGAGGCGAGCAGTACTTC
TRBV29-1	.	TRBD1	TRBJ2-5	CSVEDPWDRGKETQYF	TGCAGCGTTGAAGATCCCTGGGACAGGGGCAAAGAGACCCAGTACTTC
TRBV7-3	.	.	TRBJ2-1	CASSLSSGVNEQFF	TGTGCCAGCAGCTTAAGTTCAGGGGTCAATGAGCAGTTCTTC
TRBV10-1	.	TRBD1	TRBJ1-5	CASSTTGHNQPQHF	TGCGCCAGCAGTACGACAGGGCATAATCAGCCCCAGCATTTT
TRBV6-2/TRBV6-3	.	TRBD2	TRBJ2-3	CASSYPQPASGGTQYF	TGTGCCAGCAGTTACCCTCAACCTGCTAGCGGCGGTACGCAGTATTTT
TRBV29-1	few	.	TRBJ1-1	CSVLGAYTEAFF	TGCAGCGTTTTAGGAGCATACACTGAAGCTTTCTTT